The 20 T cell receptor beta chains listed next were all sequenced from one sample in a study of cytomegalovirus exposure and HLA in healthy donors. PCR was performed using 60 Vbeta and 13 Jbeta primers. The protocol was immunoSEQ multiplex PCR, while the TCRdb copy is restricted to in-frame clones and leaves out a portion. The repertoire includes about 160,000 clones, around 78% of them detected once, and about 1.6% sits in the top ten. The sequenced sample was PBMCs. The receptors derive from a man in his forties in good health and CMV-seronegative.

This chain connects TRBV7-2 to TRBJ1-1; D is ambiguous. The V gene's germline CDR1 is SGHTA and CDR2 FQGNSA. The CDR3 is 14 amino acids. Trimming pared 6 bases from V and 3 bases from J, leaving 14 bases between. CDR3 DNA: TGTGCCAGCAGTTTCGATTTCCGGGACACTGAAGCTTTCTTT. It is translated as CASSFDFRDTEAFF.

The V call is TRBV7-9, the J call TRBJ2-7; TRBD1 is a possible D gene (5 bases). Germline V CDR1 and CDR2: SEHNR, FQNEAQ (reference sequence). V lost 6 bases and J lost 5, with 17 bases in between. CDR3 length: 14 residues. The CDR3 DNA follows: TGTGCCAGCAGTTCAGGGTCTAGGCAGAACGAGCAGTACTTC. Translating gives CASSSGSRQNEQYF.

This chain joins TRBV7-9 and TRBJ2-7; a weak D match, TRBD2 (5 bases). The ends were cut back, 3 bases at V and 5 bases at J, with 8 bases in the middle. The CDR3 runs to 12 residues. CDR1 is SEHNR and CDR2 is FQNEAQ in the germline V gene (reference sequence). The CDR3 sequence: CASSFRGNEQYF. CDR3 DNA: TGTGCCAGCAGCTTTAGAGGGAACGAGCAGTACTTC.

The sample holds a few counts of this clone. The chain uses TRBV6-6 and TRBJ1-2, with D possibly matching TRBD1 (6 bases). This CDR3 spans 15 amino acids. V lost 7 bases and J 6 bases, leaving 21 bases between the germline ends. Germline V gene data show CDR1 as MNHNY and CDR2 as SVGAGI (reference sequence). CDR3 DNA sequence: TGTGCCAGCAACCACGGGGCGGGGGGCTTGGATGGCTACACCTTC. Translation: CASNHGAGGLDGYTF.

This rearrangement joins TRBV27 to TRBJ2-4, with TRBD1 matching over 9 bases. Germline V CDR1 and CDR2: MNHEY, SMNVEV (reference sequence). This CDR3 region has 18 residues. V lost 3 bases and J lost 5; bases outside the gene matches: 14. The CDR3 loop reads CASSLGRGQGIGQNIQYF. The CDR3, as DNA: TGTGCCAGCAGTTTGGGTCGGGGACAGGGTATTGGGCAAAACATTCAGTACTTC.

V is TRBV1 and J is TRBJ2-1; the DNA was not compared with TRBD2, the D call given in the table. TRBV1 constitutes a pseudogene. The CDR3 is 16 amino acids. The chain's CDR3 is CTSSQDLRGGGPEQFF. The CDR3 region has the DNA TGCACCAGCAGCCAAGATCTTCGGGGGGGAGGGCCTGAGCAGTTCTTC.

The table lists this clone with a few counts. The J gene is TRBJ2-1, the V gene TRBV14; tentative D call: TRBD2 (6 bases). CDR1 and CDR2 (germline): SGHDN, FVKESK. The CDR3 is made up of 15 amino acids. Trimming left V 4 bases short and J 4 bases short, with 14 bases between. The CDR3 DNA reads as TGTGCCAGCAGCCCACTGGGACTGATATACAATGAGCAGTTCTTC. Protein sequence: CASSPLGLIYNEQFF.

This clone was counted between two and nine times. CDR3 region: CASSLRAGVTDTQYF. The DNA for the CDR3 is TGCGCCAGCAGCCTGAGGGCGGGAGTCACAGATACGCAGTATTTT. The rearrangement uses TRBV4-1 and TRBJ2-3; TRBD2 matches at 7 bases. Trimming took 4 bases from V and 2 from J; bases not matched to a gene: 6. The CDR3 sequence is 15 residues long. Looked up from germline, CDR1 is MGHRA and CDR2 is YSYEKL.

The chain has TRBV6-6 and TRBJ2-3; D perhaps matches TRBD2 (6 bases). This CDR3 comprises 13 residues. Trimming cost V 7 bases and J 3 bases, with 11 bases left between them. CDR1 MNHNY and CDR2 SVGAGI come from the germline V gene (reference sequence). The CDR3 is CASMVGRTDTQYF. CDR3 coding DNA: TGTGCCAGCATGGTAGGGAGGACAGATACGCAGTATTTT.

This chain connects TRBV6-1 to TRBJ1-4; 9 nucleotides align to TRBD1. This CDR3 comprises 14 residues. CDR1 MNHNS and CDR2 SASEGT come from the germline V gene. J lost 5 bases, V lost 6 bases, and 4 bases had no gene match. The CDR3 coding sequence is TGTGCCAGCAGCCCCGGGACAGGGAATGAAAAACTGTTTTTT. As protein: CASSPGTGNEKLFF.

The gene calls are TRBV5-5 and TRBJ1-2, with TRBD1 as a possible D gene (6 bases). V shed 3 bases and J shed 8 bases, with 20 bases lying between them. CDR1 and CDR2 from the germline V gene are SGHKS and YYEKEE (reference sequence). The CDR3 runs 15 residues. The CDR3 DNA reads TGTGCCAGCAGCTCCCTACAGGGTAGGAGCGACGGCTACACCTTC. It codes for CASSSLQGRSDGYTF.

The gene calls are TRBV5-1 and TRBJ2-7, with 10 nucleotides matching TRBD2. Germline assignment: CDR1 SGHRS and CDR2 YFSETQ. V was pared by 0 bases and J by 3 bases, with 3 bases of the junction left unmatched. The CDR3 extends over 15 amino acids. As DNA, the CDR3 is TGCGCCAGCAGCTTGGAAGCGGGAGGGCGCTACGAGCAGTACTTC. Protein product: CASSLEAGGRYEQYF.

For this clone: At one end the junction does not follow the germline gene, possibly because of a read error. The chain recombines TRBV6-1 with TRBJ2-4; 9 nucleotides match TRBD1. The CDR3 consists of 17 residues. Germline V gene lookup returns CDR1 MNHNS and CDR2 SASEGT. This CDR3 reads CASSEIFTGTGKNSQYF. In nucleotides, the CDR3 is TGTGCCAGCAGTGAGATCTTCACCGGGACAGGGAAAAACAGTCAGTACTTC.

This clone was picked up one time. This chain links TRBV25-1 with TRBJ2-5; 7 bases agree with TRBD1. V lost 2 bases, J lost 3 bases, and 9 bases stayed unmatched. Germline V gene sequence: CDR1 MGHDK, CDR2 SYGVNS. The CDR3 length is 16 residues. The CDR3, as DNA: TGTGCCAGCAGTGAACAGGGCAGGGGGTTCGAAGAGACCCAGTACTTC. It yields the protein CASSEQGRGFEETQYF.

This clone was found a few times. V is TRBV19 and J is TRBJ1-2, with D possibly being TRBD1 (5 bases). Trimming left V 3 bases short and J 7 bases short, with 15 bases between. The CDR3 sequence is 14 residues long. The germline gives CDR1 LNHDA, CDR2 SQIVND (reference sequence). CDR3 coding DNA: TGTGCCAGTAGTATTGGGGGGGGTGTAGGTGGCTACACCTTC. Translated: CASSIGGGVGGYTF.

The J gene is TRBJ2-7, the V gene TRBV6-6; D unclear. Trimming shortened V by 2 bases and J by 7 bases, and 9 bases separated the two germline ends. Germline V CDR1 and CDR2: MNHNY, SVGAGI (reference sequence). The CDR3 spans 12 residues. CDR3 sequence: CASSYGFGEQYF. The CDR3 DNA reads as TGTGCCAGCAGTTACGGATTCGGGGAGCAGTACTTC.

The chain couples TRBV5-1 to TRBJ2-1; unclear D gene. V shed 2 bases and J shed 0 bases, with 9 bases lying between them. Germline CDR1 SGHRS, CDR2 YFSETQ. There are 15 residues in the CDR3. The CDR3 bases are TGCGCCAGCAGCTTAGGTAGGAGCTCCTACAATGAGCAGTTCTTC. It encodes CASSLGRSSYNEQFF.

The chain combines TRBV6-5 with TRBJ1-3; TRBD1 matches 8 bases. Germline trimming cut 6 bases from V and 1 base from J; bases unmatched to any gene: 2. CDR1 and CDR2 from the germline V gene are MNHEY and SVGAGI. CDR3 length: 14 residues. In nucleotides, the CDR3 is TGTGCCAGCAGGAGACAGGGGTCTGGAAACACCATATATTTT. Translation: CASRRQGSGNTIYF.

The rearrangement uses TRBV7-3 and TRBJ1-1; perhaps TRBD1 as D (6 bases). The CDR3 totals 13 residues. The V gene's germline CDR1 is SGHTA and CDR2 FQGTGA. With 4 bases removed from V and 4 bases from J, the gap between germline ends came to 10 bases. For the CDR3, the DNA is TGTGCCAGCAGCTCTACAGGGCCCACTGAAGCTTTCTTT. Amino acid sequence: CASSSTGPTEAFF.

The CDR3 here is CASSLEVGGKQYF. CDR3 nucleotides: TGCGCCAGCAGCTTGGAGGTGGGCGGGAAGCAGTATTTT. This rearrangement joins TRBV5-1 to TRBJ2-3, with D possibly being TRBD2 (6 bases). The CDR3 totals 13 residues. With 0 bases removed from V and 11 bases from J, the gap between germline ends came to 13 bases. From germline, CDR1 is SGHRS and CDR2 YFSETQ.